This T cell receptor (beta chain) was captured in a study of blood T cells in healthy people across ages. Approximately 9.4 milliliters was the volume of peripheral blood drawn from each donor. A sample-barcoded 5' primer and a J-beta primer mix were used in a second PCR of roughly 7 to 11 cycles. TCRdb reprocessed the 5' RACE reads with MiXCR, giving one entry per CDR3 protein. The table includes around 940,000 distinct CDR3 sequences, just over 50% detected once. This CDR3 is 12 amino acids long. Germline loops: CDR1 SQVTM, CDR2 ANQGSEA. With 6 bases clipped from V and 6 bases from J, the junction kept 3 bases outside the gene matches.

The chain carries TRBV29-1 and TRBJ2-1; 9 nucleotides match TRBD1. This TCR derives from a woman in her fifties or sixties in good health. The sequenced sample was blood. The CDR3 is CSVAGQGNEQFF. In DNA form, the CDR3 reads TGCAGCGTCGCGGGACAGGGCAATGAGCAGTTCTTC.